This entry lists 28 T cell receptor beta chains sequenced from one sample in a study of shared clonotypes between healthy human individuals. Measured with immunoSEQ multiplex PCR; TCRdb has only the in-frame clones, and not every one. The repertoire has about 600,000 clones, approximately 97% of them found once; the top ten carry 0.057%. The sequencing input was naive CD4+ T cells sorted from blood. The subset was: CD45RA+ positively selected. The receptors stem from a woman in her twenties or thirties in good health.

This rearrangement joins TRBV7-9 to TRBJ2-7; 7 bases map to TRBD1. CDR1 is SEHNR, CDR2 FQNEAQ, per germline (reference sequence). The CDR3 length is 16 residues. Trimming cost V 1 base and J 1 base; bases outside gene matches: 7. CDR3 bases: TGTGCCAGCAGCTTAGTAGGGGGCGGAAGGTCCTACGAGCAGTACTTC. Protein sequence: CASSLVGGGRSYEQYF. Together with reference TRBV7-9 and TRBJ2-7, the CDR3 gives the full variable domain: DTGVSQNPRHKITKRGQNVTFRCDPISEHNRLYWYRQTLGQGPEFLTYFQNEAQLEKSRLLSDRFSAERPKGSFSTLEIQRTEQGDSAMYLCASSLVGGGRSYEQYFGPGTRLTVT.

V is TRBV5-4 and J is TRBJ1-4, with D unclear. Germline-derived CDR1 and CDR2 are SGHNT and YYREEE (reference sequence). This CDR3 comprises 13 residues. V shed 4 bases and J shed 7 bases, with 11 bases lying between them. CDR3 in DNA: TGTGCCAGCAGCCCAGGACCTGTTGAAAAACTGTTTTTT. Protein sequence: CASSPGPVEKLFF.

The genes are TRBV29-1 and TRBJ1-3; a possible D gene is TRBD1 (6 bases). The CDR3 has 13 amino acids. V lost 7 bases and J 3 bases, leaving 13 bases between the germline ends. CDR1 is SQVTM, CDR2 ANQGSEA, per germline. CDR3 amino acids: CSARGNDGNTIYF. CDR3 in DNA: TGCAGCGCAAGGGGGAATGATGGAAACACCATATATTTT. Complete variable domain (other parts from reference TRBV29-1 and TRBJ1-3): SAVISQKPSRDICQRGTSLTIQCQVDSQVTMMFWYRQQPGQSLTLIATANQGSEATYESGFVIDKFPISRPNLTFSTLTVSNMSPEDSSIYLCSARGNDGNTIYFGEGSWLTVV.

This chain uses TRBV23-1 with TRBJ2-7; D is unresolved. TRBV23-1 is annotated as an ORF whose role is uncertain. The germline V and J ends were trimmed by 4 bases and 2 bases, with 15 bases remaining between them. The CDR3 runs to 15 residues. The CDR3 region is CASSPPRSPTYEQYF. In DNA, the CDR3 is TGCGCCAGCAGTCCGCCGAGAAGCCCCACCTACGAGCAGTACTTC.

Concerning this clone: Other nucleotide sequences from this sample produce the same CDR3. As DNA, the CDR3 is TGTGCCAGCACCGAGGGGACTGAAGCTTTCTTT. Its translation: CASTEGTEAFF. This chain joins TRBV6-5 and TRBJ1-1; TRBD1 is a possible D gene (5 bases). The CDR3 extends over 11 amino acids. V lost 7 bases, J lost 5 bases, and 8 bases lay in between. Germline values: CDR1 MNHEY, CDR2 SVGAGI.

The chain has TRBV7-9 and TRBJ2-7, with 14 bases fitting TRBD2. Trimming took 8 bases from V and 6 from J; bases not matched to a gene: 18. Germline V gene lookup returns CDR1 SEHNR and CDR2 FQNEAQ (reference sequence). The CDR3 spans 18 residues. The CDR3 is CASGWNKAGLAGVPEQYF. CDR3 coding DNA: TGTGCCAGCGGGTGGAACAAAGCGGGACTAGCGGGAGTCCCCGAGCAGTACTTC.

CDR3 region: CASNPGPANQPQHF. The CDR3 DNA reads as TGTGCCAGCAACCCAGGGCCGGCGAATCAGCCCCAGCATTTT. The chain recombines TRBV6-1 with TRBJ1-5; D possibly corresponds to TRBD1 (5 bases). Germline V gene lookup returns CDR1 MNHNS and CDR2 SASEGT. The CDR3 loop spans 14 amino acids. V dropped 7 bases and J dropped 4 bases, with 14 bases sitting between them.

J is TRBJ1-1 and V is TRBV2; 9 bases fit TRBD1. The V gene's germline CDR1 is SNHLY and CDR2 FYNNEI. V shed 5 bases and J 5 bases; nucleotides not matched to a gene: 6. This CDR3 is 14 amino acids long. In DNA form, the CDR3 reads TGTGCCAGCAGTAAACAGGGGGCGGGAACTGAAGCTTTCTTT. This sequence encodes CASSKQGAGTEAFF. The full variable domain, completed using reference TRBV2 and TRBJ1-1, is EPEVTQTPSHQVTQMGQEVILRCVPISNHLYFYWYRQILGQKVEFLVSFYNNEISEKSEIFDDQFSVERPDGSNFTLKIRSTKLEDSAMYFCASSKQGAGTEAFFGQGTRLTVV.

The chain has TRBV2 and TRBJ2-1; D gene uncertain. CDR1 and CDR2 (germline): SNHLY, FYNNEI. The V and J ends lost 4 bases and 4 bases respectively, with 11 bases between them. This CDR3 spans 14 amino acids. Here the CDR3 DNA reads TGTGCCAGCAGTGGTGACATCGATTACAATGAGCAGTTCTTC. Translating it yields CASSGDIDYNEQFF.

This clone was detected only once. The J gene is TRBJ1-4, the V gene TRBV11-2; D might be TRBD1 (5 bases). Germline values: CDR1 SGHAT, CDR2 FQNNGV. The CDR3 sequence is 14 residues long. V gave up 4 bases and J gave up 8 bases, with 14 bases separating them. The CDR3 nucleotides are TGTGCCAGCAGCTCGGGACGGTCTAGGGAAAAACTGTTTTTT. It specifies CASSSGRSREKLFF.

The V gene is TRBV5-1, the J gene TRBJ2-7; TRBD2 matches at 12 bases. Germline V gene data show CDR1 as SGHRS and CDR2 as YFSETQ. The CDR3 is 15 residues long. V lost 4 bases and J lost 4; bases outside the gene matches: 6. CDR3 in DNA: TGCGCCAGCAGCCGTCTAGCGGGAGGGTTTTACGAGCAGTACTTC. It is translated as CASSRLAGGFYEQYF.

This clone showed up just once. The chain links TRBV7-3 to TRBJ1-2, with D perhaps matching TRBD1 (6 bases). Germline values: CDR1 SGHTA, CDR2 FQGTGA. This CDR3 region has 14 residues. Trimming cost V 5 bases and J 7 bases, with 17 bases left between them. The CDR3 DNA is TGTGCCAGCAGCCTAAAGGGGGACCCGGCTGGCTACACCTTC. Amino acid sequence: CASSLKGDPAGYTF.

This chain connects TRBV6-5 to TRBJ2-1; no definite D call. The germline CDR1 and CDR2 sequences are MNHEY and SVGAGI. The CDR3 has 14 amino acids. Trimming took off 0 bases at V and 9 bases at J, with 12 bases between the two ends. The CDR3 DNA sequence: TGTGCCAGCAGTTACTCCGTTGATCTGGGTGAGCAGTTCTTC. Amino acid sequence: CASSYSVDLGEQFF.

The rearrangement joins TRBV28 to TRBJ2-5; the match to TRBD1 covers 9 bases. CDR1 and CDR2 from the germline V gene are MDHEN and SYDVKM. J lost 4 bases, V lost 5 bases, and 8 bases had no gene match. This CDR3 has 15 amino acids. For the CDR3, the DNA is TGTGCCAGCAGTCAACCCGGGACAGGGACAGAGACCCAGTACTTC. This gives the protein CASSQPGTGTETQYF.

The V call is TRBV27, the J call TRBJ2-1; 11 bases fit TRBD1. The ends lost 7 bases at V and 6 bases at J; junction bases unmatched: 11. This CDR3 has 16 amino acids. Germline CDR1 and CDR2: MNHEY and SMNVEV (reference sequence). Here the CDR3 reads CASTLGPGQGANEQFF. DNA of the CDR3: TGTGCCAGCACCTTAGGCCCAGGACAGGGGGCCAATGAGCAGTTCTTC.

The rearrangement joins TRBV2 to TRBJ1-5; D call uncertain. CDR1 is SNHLY and CDR2 is FYNNEI in the germline V gene. CDR3 length: 14 amino acids. V dropped 5 bases and J dropped 7 bases, with 15 bases sitting between them. The CDR3 reads CASSPQMLSQPQHF. For the CDR3, the DNA is TGTGCCAGCAGTCCCCAGATGTTGTCGCAGCCCCAGCATTTT. Combining the CDR3 with reference TRBV2 and TRBJ1-5 gives the whole variable domain EPEVTQTPSHQVTQMGQEVILRCVPISNHLYFYWYRQILGQKVEFLVSFYNNEISEKSEIFDDQFSVERPDGSNFTLKIRSTKLEDSAMYFCASSPQMLSQPQHFGDGTRLSIL.

This clone has only a few counts. The J gene is TRBJ1-5, the V gene TRBV19; 10 nucleotides line up with TRBD1. The germline V gene has CDR1 LNHDA and CDR2 SQIVND (reference sequence). CDR3 length: 15 amino acids. Trimming removed 6 bases from V and 4 bases from J; junction bases left unmatched: 6. CDR3: CASRLDRGRNQPQHF. In nucleotides, the CDR3 is TGTGCCAGTAGGCTAGACAGGGGGCGAAATCAGCCCCAGCATTTT.

J is TRBJ2-7 and V is TRBV14; D assignment may be TRBD1 or TRBD2 (5 bases each). This CDR3 comprises 14 residues. Germline CDR1 SGHDN, CDR2 FVKESK. Trimming removed 4 bases at V and 2 bases at J, with 12 bases between. This CDR3 is CASSRLGTAYEQYF. The DNA of the CDR3 is TGTGCCAGCAGCCGGCTTGGGACCGCCTACGAGCAGTACTTC. Variable domain in full (rest from reference TRBV14 and TRBJ2-7): EAGVTQFPSHSVIEKGQTVTLRCDPISGHDNLYWYRRVMGKEIKFLLHFVKESKQDESGMPNNRFLAERTGGTYSTLKVQPAELEDSGVYFCASSRLGTAYEQYFGPGTRLTVT.

J is TRBJ1-6 and V is TRBV7-2, with D unresolved. V was cut by 1 base and J by 8 bases, with 9 bases left in between. From germline, CDR1 is SGHTA and CDR2 FQGNSA. CDR3 length equals 14 residues. The CDR3 coding sequence is TGTGCCAGCAGCTTAGGGGGTTTTGATTCACCCCTCCACTTT. It specifies CASSLGGFDSPLHF.

The chain carries TRBV6-1 and TRBJ1-2; 11 bases are shared with TRBD1. The CDR3 covers 14 residues. Germline values: CDR1 MNHNS, CDR2 SASEGT. Losses at the gene ends were 7 bases for V and 8 bases for J; bases not matched to a gene: 9. The CDR3 reads CASTFGQGAMGYTF. The CDR3 DNA is TGTGCCAGCACCTTCGGACAGGGGGCTATGGGCTACACCTTC.

The rearrangement joins TRBV2 to TRBJ2-1; 8 nucleotides agree with TRBD2. Germline V gives CDR1 SNHLY, CDR2 FYNNEI. Trimming cost V 3 bases and J 8 bases; bases outside gene matches: 6. The CDR3 loop spans 14 amino acids. The CDR3 nucleotides read TGTGCCAGCAGTGACCCAGCGGGAGTGGATGAGCAGTTCTTC. Its protein product is CASSDPAGVDEQFF.

This clone was picked up one time. This chain uses TRBV11-2 with TRBJ1-6, with a tentative D call TRBD1 (6 bases). V lost 5 bases, J lost 9 bases, and 14 bases lay in between. The length of the CDR3 is 14 residues. Germline assignment: CDR1 SGHAT and CDR2 FQNNGV. The CDR3 region has the DNA TGTGCCAGCAGCATAAGACAGGCGGGTTCACCCCTCCACTTT. As protein: CASSIRQAGSPLHF.

The V call is TRBV10-3, the J call TRBJ2-3; the D gene could be TRBD1 or TRBD2 (6 bases each). The germline CDR1 and CDR2 sequences are ENHRY and SYGVKD. Trimming left V 4 bases short and J 2 bases short, with 10 bases between. CDR3 length: 14 residues. CDR3 bases: TGTGCCATCAGTGTGGGGGGCTTCACAGATACGCAGTATTTT. Translating gives CAISVGGFTDTQYF.

The J gene is TRBJ1-2, the V gene TRBV4-1, with D hard to call. The CDR3 is 14 residues long. CDR1 is MGHRA and CDR2 is YSYEKL in the germline V gene. Trimming stripped 1 base from V and 4 bases from J, with 10 bases between. CDR3 nucleotides: TGCGCCAGCAGCCAAGTGAACCTAGCCTATGGCTACACCTTC. Residues: CASSQVNLAYGYTF.

V usage is TRBV5-1 and J usage is TRBJ2-1, with D tentatively TRBD2 (7 bases). The CDR3 is made up of 14 amino acids. The ends were cut back, 7 bases at V and 5 bases at J, with 16 bases in the middle. Germline CDR1 SGHRS, CDR2 YFSETQ. CDR3 residues: CASVRGGADNEQFF. DNA for the CDR3: TGCGCCAGCGTTCGCGGGGGCGCGGACAATGAGCAGTTCTTC.

This chain connects TRBV29-1 to TRBJ2-1; the match to TRBD2 covers 9 bases. The CDR3 extends over 13 amino acids. V shed 6 bases, J shed 1 base, and the junction held 1 base outside the gene matches. CDR1 is SQVTM and CDR2 is ANQGSEA in the germline V gene. This CDR3 reads CSVAGGSYNEQFF. The CDR3 bases are TGCAGCGTAGCGGGAGGATCCTACAATGAGCAGTTCTTC.

This clone has a handful of counts. The CDR3 DNA is TGCAGTGCGGGCCTTGGTGGCGAGCAGTACTTC. Translation: CSAGLGGEQYF. V usage is TRBV20-1 and J usage is TRBJ2-7; D is undetermined. From germline, CDR1 is DFQATT and CDR2 SNEGSKA (reference sequence). This CDR3 is 11 amino acids long. Trimming removed 6 bases at V and 6 bases at J, with 12 bases between.

The J gene is TRBJ2-7, the V gene TRBV18, with 8 bases fitting TRBD1. The CDR3 spans 15 residues. Trimming removed 4 bases from V and 0 bases from J; junction bases left unmatched: 5. CDR1 and CDR2 from the germline V gene are KGHSH and LQKENI. CDR3 DNA sequence: TGTGCCAGCTCACAGGGACAGGCCAGCTCCTACGAGCAGTACTTC. Amino acids: CASSQGQASSYEQYF.